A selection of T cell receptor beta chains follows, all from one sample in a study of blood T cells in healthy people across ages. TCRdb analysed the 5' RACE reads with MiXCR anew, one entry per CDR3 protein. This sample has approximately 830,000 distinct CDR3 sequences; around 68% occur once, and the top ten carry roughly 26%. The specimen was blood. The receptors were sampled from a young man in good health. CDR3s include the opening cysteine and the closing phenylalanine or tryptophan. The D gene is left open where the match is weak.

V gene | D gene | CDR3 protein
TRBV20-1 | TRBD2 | CSAHSGGTDTQYF
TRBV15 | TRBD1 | CATSRGQLETQYF
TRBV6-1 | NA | CASSKLHGTPTSTDTQYF
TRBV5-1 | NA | CASSLDGRRPSTDTQYF
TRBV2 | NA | CASSEETGTYEQYF
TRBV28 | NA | CASSFERSQETQYF
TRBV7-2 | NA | CASSLGPGTGTQYF
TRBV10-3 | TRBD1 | CAISRQGRYEQYF
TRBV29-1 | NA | CSVERDPYEQYF
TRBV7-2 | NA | CASSSGLHASYEQFF
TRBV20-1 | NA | CSAEDSKETQYF
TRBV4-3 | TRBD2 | CASSQVQRGSNNEQFF
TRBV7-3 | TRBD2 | CASSLNPGLAGNYNEQFF
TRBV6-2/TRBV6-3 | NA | CASSIHSGANVLTF
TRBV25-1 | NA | CATLVGLGGYTF
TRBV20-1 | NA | CSARGGGEQYF
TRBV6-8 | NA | CASKFPKGETQYF
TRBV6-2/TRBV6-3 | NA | CASSYGGAKNIQYF
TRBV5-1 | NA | CASSQGTDNTGELFF
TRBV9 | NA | CASMGADGYTF
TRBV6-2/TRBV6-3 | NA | CASGSAGNTGELFF
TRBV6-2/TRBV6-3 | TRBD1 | CASSSTGTGEETQYF
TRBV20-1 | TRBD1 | CSARDLGTEPNYGYTF
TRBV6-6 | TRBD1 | CASGQALGNSPLHF
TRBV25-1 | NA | CASSGTVVYEQYF
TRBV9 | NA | CASSGASVGEQYF
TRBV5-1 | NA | CASSFAPQGGQETQYF
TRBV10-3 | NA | CAISQGSYGYTF
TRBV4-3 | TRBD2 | CASSQDTPGLAGGQSSYEQYF
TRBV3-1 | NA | CASSPYGTGEQYF
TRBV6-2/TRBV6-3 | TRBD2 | CASRTGTSGFYEQYF
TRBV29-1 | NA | CSVVPSNRDKLQETQYF
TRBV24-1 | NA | CATSDTPQETQYF
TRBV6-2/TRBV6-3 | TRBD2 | CASSSGLAAQETQYF
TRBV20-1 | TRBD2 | CSASGTSDTYEQYF
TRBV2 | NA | CARELAGNEQFF
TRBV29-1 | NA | CSVKGQSSYNEQFF
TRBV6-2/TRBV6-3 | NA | CASEDGTRFLAQFF
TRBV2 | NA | CASIRDIGGEAFF
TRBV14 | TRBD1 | CASSQGTGGASSDTQYF
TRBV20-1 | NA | CSAPDSQETQYF
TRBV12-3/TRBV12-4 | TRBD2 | CASSLFLAGTSTDTQYF
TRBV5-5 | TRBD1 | CASSGTGKDTGELFF
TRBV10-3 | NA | CAIVGGGRLETQYF
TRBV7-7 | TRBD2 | CASSVGTSAQRETQYF
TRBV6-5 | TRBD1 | CASSYGDSNEQFF
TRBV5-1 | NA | CASSVLGPQETQYF
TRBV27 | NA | CASRTSQTEWYF
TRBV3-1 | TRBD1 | CASSLIRQGRNEQFF
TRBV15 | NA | CATSSYREKREQYF
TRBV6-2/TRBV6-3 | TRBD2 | CASSYSELAGGNVHEQFF
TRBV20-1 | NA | CSAESGGWGTVDTQYF
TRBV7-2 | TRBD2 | CASSLVRAGGNEQFF